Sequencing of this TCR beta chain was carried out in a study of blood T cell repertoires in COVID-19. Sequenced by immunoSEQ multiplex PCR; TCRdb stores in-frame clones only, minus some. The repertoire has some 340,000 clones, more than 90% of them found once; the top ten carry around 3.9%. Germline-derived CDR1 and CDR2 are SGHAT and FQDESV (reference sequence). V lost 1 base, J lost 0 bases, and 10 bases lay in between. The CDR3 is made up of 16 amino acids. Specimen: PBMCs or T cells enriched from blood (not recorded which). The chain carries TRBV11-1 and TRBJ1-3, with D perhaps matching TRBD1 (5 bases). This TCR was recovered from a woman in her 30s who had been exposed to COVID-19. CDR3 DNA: TGTGCCAGCAGCTTAGAGCGGGACGGCTCTGGAAACACCATATATTTT. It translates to CASSLERDGSGNTIYF.